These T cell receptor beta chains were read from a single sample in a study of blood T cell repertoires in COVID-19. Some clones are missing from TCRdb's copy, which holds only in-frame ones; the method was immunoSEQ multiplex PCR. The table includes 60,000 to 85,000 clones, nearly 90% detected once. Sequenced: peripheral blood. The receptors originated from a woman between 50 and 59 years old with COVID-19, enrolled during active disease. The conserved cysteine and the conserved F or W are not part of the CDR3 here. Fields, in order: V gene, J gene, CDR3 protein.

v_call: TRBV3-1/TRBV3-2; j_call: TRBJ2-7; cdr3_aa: ASSQGQSSYEQY
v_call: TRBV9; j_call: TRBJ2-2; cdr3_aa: ASSVVGAGTGELF
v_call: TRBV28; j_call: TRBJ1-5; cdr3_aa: ASSAETYRGSPAQH
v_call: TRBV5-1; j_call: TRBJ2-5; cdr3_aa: ASSPGTSGRETQY
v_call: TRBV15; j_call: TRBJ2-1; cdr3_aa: ATSRGVDNEQF
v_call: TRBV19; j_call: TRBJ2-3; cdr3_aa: ASSYRGPPLMDTQY
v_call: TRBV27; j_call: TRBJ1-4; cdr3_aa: ASSFGQGATNEKLF
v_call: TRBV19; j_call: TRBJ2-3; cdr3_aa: ASRHNLGGTQY
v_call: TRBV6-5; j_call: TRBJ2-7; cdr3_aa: ASISGQSYEQY
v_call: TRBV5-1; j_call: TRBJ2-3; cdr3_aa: ASSLASVVTDTQY
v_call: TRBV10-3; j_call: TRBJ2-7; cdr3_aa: AISESGGGNEQY
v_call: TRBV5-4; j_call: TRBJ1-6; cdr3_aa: ASSSRDRVNSPLH
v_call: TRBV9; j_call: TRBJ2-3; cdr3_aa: ASSGVMGGPADTQY
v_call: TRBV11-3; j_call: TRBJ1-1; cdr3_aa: ASSPHGTVSAF
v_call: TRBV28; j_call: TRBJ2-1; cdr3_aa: ATQSGSRVNEQF
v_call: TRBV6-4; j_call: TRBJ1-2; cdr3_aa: ASSDPTGYGYT
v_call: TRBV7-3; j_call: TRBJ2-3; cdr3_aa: ASSLTPSISTDTQY
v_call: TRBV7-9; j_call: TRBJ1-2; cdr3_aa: ASSSPRPTGQAGGYT
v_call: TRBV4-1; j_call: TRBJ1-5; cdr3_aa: ASSQGRGQPAPQH